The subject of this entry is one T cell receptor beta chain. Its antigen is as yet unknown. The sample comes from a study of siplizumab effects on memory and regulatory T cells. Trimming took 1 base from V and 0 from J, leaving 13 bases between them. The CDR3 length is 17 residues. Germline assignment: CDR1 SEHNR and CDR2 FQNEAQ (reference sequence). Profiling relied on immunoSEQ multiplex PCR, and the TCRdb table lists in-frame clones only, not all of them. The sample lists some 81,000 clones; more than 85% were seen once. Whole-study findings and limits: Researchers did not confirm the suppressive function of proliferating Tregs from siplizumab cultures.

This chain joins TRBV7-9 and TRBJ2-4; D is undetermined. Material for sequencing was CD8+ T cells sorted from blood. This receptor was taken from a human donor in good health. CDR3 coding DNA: TGTGCCAGCAGCTTAGGTTTGACTGGCGGAGCCAAAAACATTCAGTACTTC. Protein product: CASSLGLTGGAKNIQYF.